Listed here are 12 T cell receptor beta chains from one sample, sequenced in a study of cytomegalovirus exposure and HLA in healthy donors. PCR primers comprised 60 Vbeta and 13 Jbeta primers. Produced via immunoSEQ multiplex PCR; TCRdb's table is partial and in-frame only. The sample lists roughly 100,000 clones, around four fifths occurring once. The sequenced sample consisted of PBMCs. These receptors were obtained from a woman aged 40 to 50 in good health and CMV-seronegative.

The chain recombines TRBV5-4 with TRBJ2-3, with 7 bases that match TRBD2. The CDR3 is 14 residues long. The V and J ends lost 4 bases and 2 bases, in that order; junction bases with no gene match: 4. Germline V gene data show CDR1 as SGHNT and CDR2 as YYREEE (reference sequence). The CDR3 sequence: CASSTTSNTDTQYF. In nucleotides, the CDR3 is TGTGCCAGCAGCACGACTAGCAACACAGATACGCAGTATTTT. The full variable domain, completed using reference TRBV5-4 and TRBJ2-3, is ETGVTQSPTHLIKTRGQQVTLRCSSQSGHNTVSWYQQALGQGPQFIFQYYREEENGRGNFPPRFSGLQFPNYSSELNVNALELDDSALYLCASSTTSNTDTQYFGPGTRLTVL.

V usage is TRBV5-1 and J usage is TRBJ1-6; perhaps TRBD1 as D (6 bases). Germline V gives CDR1 SGHRS, CDR2 YFSETQ. The CDR3 is 14 residues long. Trimming stripped 3 bases from V and 8 bases from J, with 12 bases between. The CDR3: CASSYQGSHSPLHF. The CDR3 nucleotides are TGCGCCAGCAGCTACCAGGGGTCGCATTCACCCCTCCACTTT.

This chain uses TRBV7-9 with TRBJ1-2, with 10 bases that match TRBD1. From germline, CDR1 is SEHNR and CDR2 FQNEAQ (reference sequence). The CDR3 spans 17 residues. After removal of 0 bases from V and 8 bases from J, the junction contained 12 bases not matched to a gene. For the CDR3, the DNA is TGTGCCAGCAGCTTAGCGATTCTAGGACAGGGGGTGAAGGGCTACACCTTC. It is translated as CASSLAILGQGVKGYTF. Full variable domain (rest looked up from reference TRBV7-9 and TRBJ1-2): DTGVSQNPRHKITKRGQNVTFRCDPISEHNRLYWYRQTLGQGPEFLTYFQNEAQLEKSRLLSDRFSAERPKGSFSTLEIQRTEQGDSAMYLCASSLAILGQGVKGYTFGSGTRLTVV.

The V and J genes are TRBV7-8 and TRBJ1-1; TRBD1 might be the D (6 bases). V lost 5 bases, J lost 0 bases, and 13 bases lay in between. The CDR3 has 15 residues. The germline CDR1 and CDR2 sequences are SGHVS and FQNEAQ. The CDR3: CASSARQEMNTEAFF. The CDR3 DNA is TGTGCCAGCAGCGCTCGACAGGAGATGAACACTGAAGCTTTCTTT. Using reference TRBV7-8 and TRBJ1-1 for the parts outside the CDR3, the full variable domain is GAGVSQSPRYKVAKRGQDVALRCDPISGHVSLFWYQQALGQGPEFLTYFQNEAQLDKSGLPSDRFFAERPEGSVSTLKIQRTQQEDSAVYLCASSARQEMNTEAFFGQGTRLTVV.

In DNA form, the CDR3 reads TGTGCCAGCTCACCAGAGAGAGCCTATAATTCACCCCTCCACTTT. Its protein is CASSPERAYNSPLHF. This chain uses TRBV18 with TRBJ1-6, with D uncertain. V was shortened by 2 bases and J by 2 bases, with 7 bases between the two germline ends. CDR1 is KGHSH, CDR2 LQKENI, per germline. The CDR3 covers 15 residues.

This chain uses TRBV5-1 with TRBJ1-1; TRBD1 matches 10 bases. In germline, CDR1 is SGHRS, CDR2 YFSETQ. CDR3 length: 13 amino acids. Trimming removed 4 bases from V and 7 bases from J; junction bases left unmatched: 4. This chain's CDR3 is CASSLGQGIEAFF. The CDR3 region has the DNA TGCGCCAGCAGCCTGGGACAGGGGATTGAAGCTTTCTTT.

CDR3 in DNA: TGTGCCAGCAGCGTACACGGACAGGTCGAAAAACTGTTTTTT. It is translated as CASSVHGQVEKLFF. V is TRBV4-2 and J is TRBJ1-4; 7 bases match TRBD1. Germline lookup yields CDR1 LGHNA and CDR2 YNFKEQ. Trimming took 5 bases from V and 8 from J; bases not matched to a gene: 8. The CDR3 runs 14 residues.

The chain carries TRBV4-3 and TRBJ2-3; 8 nucleotides align to TRBD1. The CDR3 spans 15 residues. After removal of 1 base from V and 1 base from J, the junction contained 1 base not matched to a gene. Germline lookup yields CDR1 LGHNA and CDR2 YSLEER. CDR3 coding DNA: TGCGCCAGCAGCCAAGCAGGGGGCGGCACAGATACGCAGTATTTT. Translated, it gives CASSQAGGGTDTQYF.

The V gene is TRBV15, the J gene TRBJ1-4, with 7 bases fitting TRBD1. This CDR3 has 16 amino acids. Germline trimming cut 1 base from V and 8 bases from J; bases unmatched to any gene: 10. Germline CDR1 and CDR2: LNHNV and YYDKDF (reference sequence). Here the CDR3 reads CATSRGEGALGEKLFF. The CDR3 DNA reads TGTGCCACCAGCAGAGGCGAGGGGGCTTTGGGCGAAAAACTGTTTTTT.

In its sample, this clone was seen a few times. The rearrangement uses TRBV5-1 and TRBJ2-2, with TRBD1 matching 10 bases. This CDR3 comprises 19 residues. CDR1 is SGHRS, CDR2 YFSETQ, per germline. The J segment lost 7 bases and the V segment lost 0 bases, leaving 15 bases of the junction unmatched. The DNA for the CDR3 is TGCGCCAGCAGCTTGGCCGGAACCACGGACAGGGGGGCGAACGGGGAGCTGTTTTTT. Amino acids: CASSLAGTTDRGANGELFF.

This chain links TRBV7-9 with TRBJ1-6; 10 bases agree with TRBD1. CDR1 SEHNR and CDR2 FQNEAQ come from the germline V gene (reference sequence). CDR3 size: 16 residues. J lost 9 bases, V lost 2 bases, and 7 bases had no gene match. In nucleotides, the CDR3 is TGTGCCAGCAGCTTACGGAAAGGGACAGGGGCTTCACCCCTCCACTTT. This gives the protein CASSLRKGTGASPLHF.

This chain joins TRBV27 and TRBJ2-3, with TRBD2 matching over 8 bases. The trim removed 5 bases at V and 8 bases at J, leaving 12 bases unmatched. This CDR3 region has 15 residues. Germline CDR1 MNHEY, CDR2 SMNVEV (reference sequence). The CDR3 sequence is CASSAKTGTRITQYF. CDR3 bases: TGTGCCAGCAGTGCCAAAACCGGGACTAGGATTACGCAGTATTTT.